This T cell receptor beta chain was sequenced for a study of T-cell reconstitution after alpha-beta-depleted transplantation in children. Using unique molecular identifiers, the investigators prepared the TCRbeta library. TCRdb processed the PCR reads anew with MiXCR; each CDR3 protein has one entry. The table lists a few hundred thousand distinct CDR3 sequences, 16% of them singletons. Trimming took off 3 bases at V and 4 bases at J, with 10 bases between the two ends. Germline CDR1 reads SGHNT; CDR2 reads YENEEA. CDR3 size: 13 residues. V and J are TRBV11-3 and TRBJ2-7; unclear D gene. This specimen was PBMCs, mostly from graft donor cells, taken 360 days after TCRalphabeta/CD19-depleted stem cell transplant. This receptor was identified in a boy under two years old who had a stem cell transplant for Wiskott-Aldrich syndrome, so the T cells may come from the graft donor. The CDR3 DNA is TGTGCCAGCAGCTTCTTAGGTTCTTACGAGCAGTACTTC. Its translation is CASSFLGSYEQYF.